The source of this TCR beta chain is a study of CD8+CD57+ T cells in acquired aplastic anemia. The study's findings and limits: The number of CD8+ CDR3 sequences shared by patients and controls was approximately 30.

About this clonotype: Its antigen is currently unknown.

V lost 8 bases and J lost 2; bases outside the gene matches: 7. This CDR3 has 14 residues. Flow cytometry had shown expanded CD8+CD57+ cells in the patients chosen for sequencing. There was no therapy given to any patient before the blood sampling took place. According to the study, genomic DNA was the template for TCR beta VDJ and CDR3 profiling. TCRdb processed the reads anew with MiXCR; each CDR3 protein has one entry. The sample contains about 40,000 distinct CDR3 sequences, approximately 63% of which appear only once. Sequenced material: sorted CD4+, CD8+, or CD8+CD57+ T cells (not recorded which) from PBMCs. The V gene is TRBV12-3 or TRBV12-4, the J gene TRBJ2-3; 7 nucleotides line up with TRBD1. The source of this sequence is a human donor with aplastic anemia. CDR3 sequence: CASSPGGNTDTQYF. The DNA of the CDR3 is TGTGCCAGCTCACCAGGGGGAAACACAGATACGCAGTATTTT.